A single sample is the source of the 8 T cell receptor beta chains below, sequenced in a study of T cells in Graves' hyperthyroidism and ophthalmopathy. TCR beta CDR3 regions were amplified from RNA transcripts. The HTBI primer set drove a first-round RT-PCR of the TCR CDR3. Via MiXCR, TCRdb re-called the multiplex PCR reads, giving one row per CDR3 protein. The repertoire holds 600,000 to 900,000 distinct CDR3 sequences, 16% seen once, with around 7.7% in the top ten. The sequenced sample consisted of blood. The receptors were sampled from a man younger than 30 with Graves' hyperthyroidism.

This clonotype occurred a few times. The V call is TRBV7-2, the J call TRBJ1-2; unclear D gene. Germline CDR1 reads SGHTA; CDR2 reads FQGNSA. V gave up 0 bases and J gave up 1 base, with 9 bases separating them. This CDR3 region has 15 residues. The CDR3 loop is CASSLALGDNYGYTF. Here the CDR3 DNA reads TGTGCCAGCAGCTTAGCACTTGGAGATAACTATGGCTACACCTTC.

This clonotype has a handful of counts. V gene TRBV2 combines with J gene TRBJ2-2; D call uncertain. The CDR3 sequence is 12 residues long. Germline V lookup: CDR1 SNHLY, CDR2 FYNNEI. V dropped 3 bases and J dropped 8 bases, with 7 bases sitting between them. This CDR3 reads CASSDLGGELFF. The CDR3 DNA reads as TGTGCCAGCAGTGATCTGGGGGGGGAGCTGTTTTTT.

The chain uses TRBV4-1 and TRBJ2-1, with TRBD2 matching over 10 bases. From germline, CDR1 is MGHRA and CDR2 YSYEKL. The CDR3 has 16 amino acids. J was trimmed by 8 bases and V by 4 bases; bases with no gene match: 11. CDR3 nucleotide sequence: TGCGCCAGCAGCCCCCGGACTAGCGGAGGGGTCCATGAGCAGTTCTTC. It codes for CASSPRTSGGVHEQFF.

This clonotype appeared once. The chain joins TRBV7-6 to TRBJ2-2; the D is unclear. Trimming left V 7 bases short and J 6 bases short, with 15 bases between. Germline CDR1 SGHVS, CDR2 FNYEAQ. The CDR3 is 14 amino acids. The CDR3 sequence: CASKGVVLPGELFF. The CDR3 DNA reads TGTGCCAGCAAAGGTGTTGTCCTCCCCGGGGAGCTGTTTTTT.

J is TRBJ2-7 and V is TRBV20-1; maybe TRBD1 (5 bases). Germline loops: CDR1 DFQATT, CDR2 SNEGSKA (reference sequence). The CDR3 length is 11 residues. Trimming left V 5 bases short and J 4 bases short, with 9 bases between. CDR3 loop: CSALRQYEQYF. CDR3 nucleotides: TGCAGTGCTCTCAGACAGTACGAGCAGTACTTC.

J is TRBJ2-5 and V is TRBV5-1; the D call may be TRBD1 or TRBD2 (6 bases each). The CDR3 runs to 15 residues. V was pared by 0 bases and J by 5 bases, with 14 bases between. Germline V gene data show CDR1 as SGHRS and CDR2 as YFSETQ. The CDR3 region has the DNA TGCGCCAGCAGCTTGGCCGAGGGGGGAGAGGAGACCCAGTACTTC. This translates into CASSLAEGGEETQYF.

The chain joins TRBV7-9 to TRBJ2-7; the D is unclear. Germline values: CDR1 SEHNR, CDR2 FQNEAQ (reference sequence). V was cut by 1 base and J by 1 base, with 14 bases left in between. The CDR3 extends over 16 amino acids. CDR3 residues: CASSLVAWGSSYEQYF. CDR3 sequence (DNA): TGTGCCAGCAGCTTAGTGGCTTGGGGATCGTCCTACGAGCAGTACTTC. The variable domain in full, completed from reference TRBV7-9 and TRBJ2-7, reads DTGVSQNPRHKITKRGQNVTFRCDPISEHNRLYWYRQTLGQGPEFLTYFQNEAQLEKSRLLSDRFSAERPKGSFSTLEIQRTEQGDSAMYLCASSLVAWGSSYEQYFGPGTRLTVT.

V gene TRBV29-1 combines with J gene TRBJ1-2, with TRBD1 as a possible D gene (5 bases). Germline CDR1 reads SQVTM; CDR2 reads ANQGSEA. CDR3 length: 12 amino acids. V gave up 8 bases and J gave up 4 bases, with 14 bases separating them. The CDR3 region has the DNA TGCAGCTCCGGCAGGGACTTCTATGGCTACACCTTC. Its protein is CSSGRDFYGYTF.